The TCR beta chain described here comes from a study of blood T cell repertoires in COVID-19 (TCRdb year 2020). Some background on the complete study: Samples from collaborators originated in the United States, Italy and Spain and spanned both the acute and convalescent phases of COVID-19. Where available, HLA class I and class II types were taken from metadata supplied by the sample provider and were not determined by assay-based typing. Nearly every sample came with metadata listing a de-identified subject ID, COVID-19 status, age in years and sex. The repertoires were released in a freely available public database intended as a resource for research on the immune response to SARS-CoV-2. Deeply sampled blood TCRbeta repertoires from subjects exposed to, actively infected with, or recovered from COVID-19 were included in the dataset. The material from the prospective study consisted of cDNA or gDNA derived from T cells, B-cell-depleted T cells, or PBMCs. Samples came from the ongoing ImmuneRACE study (first 160 participants) plus 1,254 subjects from 6 global collaborators. Study-wide conclusions, independent of this receptor: The quantity of clinical and demographic metadata differed by source and by participant and was supplied without curation.

A second Seattle source provided samples from volunteer blood donors who had recovered from COVID-19. Whole blood was collected in K2EDTA tubes by collaborating institutions according to the institutions' own protocols. For TCRbeta analysis, collaborators shipped samples in one of three forms: frozen whole blood, isolated PBMCs, or DNA extracted from either of those sample types. TCRbeta CDR3 regions were amplified from genomic DNA using the immunoSEQ Assay, a bias-controlled multiplex PCR. In the original analysis: Within the assay, amplification of reference gene primers was used to estimate how many nucleated cells each sample contained. Sequence reads were collapsed and filtered to measure the absolute abundance of every unique TCRbeta CDR3 rearrangement. Productive Simpson clonality was computed per sample as the square root of Simpson's diversity index over productive rearrangements. TCRdb took this table from immuneACCESS and kept in-frame rearrangements with V and J called. Such tables lack part of the clones; where checked against another copy, unresolved V genes explain under half of the gap, and the rest is unexplained. The DNA gave D and trimming, while V, J and clone size come from that table. This sample is represented by approximately 170,000 clones; roughly nine tenths of them were singletons. In total, the top ten clones hold 1.5% to 2% of the sample.

On this clone: The antigen it binds to is not known. No quality values exist for individual bases; no much larger clone is one base distant.

The CDR3 has 12 amino acids, counting the end cysteine and phenylalanine. The read is trimmed to its CDR3 DNA, 36 bases read in frame from base 1. Unmatched junction bases come to 5, with V trimmed by 7 bases and J by 7 bases. According to the germline V gene, CDR1 reads SQVTM and CDR2 reads ANQGSEA. Sample: peripheral blood. Recombination joined TRBV29-1 with TRBJ2-3; 10 central nucleotides agree with TRBD1. The TCR comes from a man younger than 35 who had recovered from COVID-19. CDR3 sequence: CSAGTGDNTQYF. The DNA sequence is TGCAGCGCTGGGACAGGGGATAATACGCAGTATTTT.